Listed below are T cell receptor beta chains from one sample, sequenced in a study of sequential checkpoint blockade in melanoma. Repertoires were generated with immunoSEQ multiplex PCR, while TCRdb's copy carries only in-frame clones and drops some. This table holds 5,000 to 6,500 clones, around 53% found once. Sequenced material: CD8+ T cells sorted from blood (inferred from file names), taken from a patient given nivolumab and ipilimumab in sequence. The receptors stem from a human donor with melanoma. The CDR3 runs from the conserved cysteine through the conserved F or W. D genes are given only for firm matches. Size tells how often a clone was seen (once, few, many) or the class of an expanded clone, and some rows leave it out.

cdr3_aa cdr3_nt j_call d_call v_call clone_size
CASSEYSGGYQETQYF TGTGCCAGCAGCGAGTATAGCGGGGGGTACCAAGAGACCCAGTACTTC TRBJ2-5 TRBD2 TRBV9 NA
CASSLAGLMGGKGYEQYF TGCGCCAGCAGCTTGGCGGGACTTATGGGGGGTAAGGGCTACGAGCAGTACTTC TRBJ2-7 NA TRBV5-1 NA
CASSTLDTSTTGELFF TGTGCCAGCAGCACCCTAGATACTTCGACCACCGGGGAGCTGTTTTTT TRBJ2-2 NA TRBV13 NA
CASSLSSGSSHEQYF TGTGCCAGCAGCTTATCCAGCGGGAGTTCCCACGAGCAGTACTTC TRBJ2-7 TRBD2 TRBV7-8 once
CASSYQTSVSYEQYF TGTGCCAGCAGCTACCAGACTAGCGTCTCCTACGAGCAGTACTTC TRBJ2-7 TRBD2 TRBV11-2 NA
CASSFHTSGDDNEQFF TGTGCCAGCAGCTTTCATACTAGCGGGGATGACAATGAGCAGTTCTTC TRBJ2-1 TRBD2 TRBV7-9 NA
CASSLESRLPEQFF TGTGCCAGCAGCTTAGAGAGTCGCCTACCCGAGCAGTTCTTC TRBJ2-1 NA TRBV7-9 few
CASSLESELGQETQYF TGTGCCAGCAGCTTAGAATCGGAGCTGGGCCAAGAGACCCAGTACTTC TRBJ2-5 NA TRBV5-6 few
CASSLGYTYEQYF TGTGCCAGTAGTCTCGGGTATACCTACGAGCAGTACTTC TRBJ2-7 NA TRBV19 NA
CASSYGEIYGYTF TGTGCCAGCAGTTATGGGGAGATCTATGGCTACACCTTC TRBJ1-2 NA TRBV6-5 few
CASSPRTGKNIQYF TGTGCCAGCAGTCCCCGGACAGGGAAAAACATTCAGTACTTC TRBJ2-4 TRBD1 TRBV27 NA
CASSATGISYEQYF TGTGCCAGCAGCGCGACAGGGATCTCCTACGAGCAGTACTTC TRBJ2-7 TRBD1 TRBV2 NA
CASSQDRGGWELFF TGCGCCAGCAGCCAAGATCGTGGGGGCTGGGAACTGTTTTTT TRBJ1-4 NA TRBV4-1 few
CASSSDSYEQYF TGTGCCAGCAGTTCAGACTCCTACGAGCAGTACTTC TRBJ2-7 NA TRBV6-1 few
CASSRLAGTYNEQFF TGTGCCAGCAGTCGACTAGCGGGGACCTACAATGAGCAGTTCTTC TRBJ2-1 TRBD2 TRBV27 medium-sized
CASSRILDTEAFF TGTGCCAGCAGTCGTATACTGGACACTGAAGCTTTCTTT TRBJ1-1 NA TRBV6-1 NA
CASSSGGPGNTIYF TGTGCCAGCAGCTCAGGGGGCCCTGGAAACACCATATATTTT TRBJ1-3 TRBD1 TRBV9 few
CASSSGQGGPGNTIYF TGTGCCAGCAGTTCGGGACAGGGTGGGCCTGGAAACACCATATATTTT TRBJ1-3 TRBD1 TRBV6-6 few
CASSLFQGPYEQYF TGCGCCAGCAGCTTGTTTCAGGGGCCCTACGAGCAGTACTTC TRBJ2-7 NA TRBV7-2 NA
CASRQGNTEAFF TGTGCCAGCAGACAGGGAAACACTGAAGCTTTCTTT TRBJ1-1 NA TRBV6-5 NA
CASSLIQGAGTFF TGCGCCAGCAGCTTGATACAGGGGGCCGGGACTTTCTTT TRBJ1-1 TRBD1 TRBV4-1 NA
CASSGGANQETQYF TGTGCCAGCAGCGGGGGAGCTAATCAAGAGACCCAGTACTTC TRBJ2-5 NA TRBV9 once
CAWSGVGGPFSSYNEQFF TGTGCCTGGAGTGGGGTGGGAGGGCCTTTTTCCTCCTACAATGAGCAGTTCTTC TRBJ2-1 TRBD2 TRBV30 few
CASSGGQAAYEQYF TGTGCCAGCAGTGGAGGACAGGCCGCCTACGAGCAGTACTTC TRBJ2-7 TRBD1 TRBV27 NA
CASSFNGGNEQFF TGCGCCAGCAGCTTCAACGGGGGCAATGAGCAGTTCTTC TRBJ2-1 NA TRBV5-1 few
CASSQVPGGQFDEQFF TGTGCCAGCAGCCAAGTCCCCGGCGGACAGTTCGATGAGCAGTTCTTC TRBJ2-1 NA TRBV14 NA
CASSLFQGPYEQYF TGCGCCAGCAGCTTGTTTCAGGGGCCCTACGAGCAGTACTTC TRBJ2-7 NA TRBV23-1 NA
CAIKGQGTDTQYF TGTGCCATCAAGGGACAGGGCACAGATACGCAGTATTTT TRBJ2-3 TRBD1 TRBV10-3 NA
CASSLWGENTEAFF TGTGCCAGCAGCTTGTGGGGGGAGAACACTGAAGCTTTCTTT TRBJ1-1 NA TRBV11-2 NA
CASSLSVKGDLSFF TGTGCCAGCAGTTTAAGTGTTAAAGGGGACTTAAGCTTCTTT TRBJ1-1 NA TRBV27 medium-sized
CASSGTGFQETQYF TGTGCCAGCAGCGGAACAGGATTCCAAGAGACCCAGTACTTC TRBJ2-5 NA TRBV11-2 NA
CASFLSTSGRMRNEQFF TGTGCCTCCTTTTTATCCACTAGCGGGAGGATGCGGAATGAGCAGTTCTTC TRBJ2-1 TRBD2 TRBV30 NA
CASKWGAGGNNEQFF TGCGCCAGCAAGTGGGGAGCGGGGGGGAACAATGAGCAGTTCTTC TRBJ2-1 TRBD2 TRBV5-1 NA
CASSQEGQGYEQYF TGCGCCAGCAGCCAAGAGGGACAGGGTTACGAGCAGTACTTC TRBJ2-7 TRBD1 TRBV4-1 medium-sized
CASSQEPSSSYEQYF TGCGCCAGCAGCCAAGAGCCTAGCTCTTCCTACGAGCAGTACTTC TRBJ2-7 NA TRBV4-1 few
CASRLQGYTEAFF TGTGCCAGTCGATTACAGGGGTACACTGAAGCTTTCTTT TRBJ1-1 TRBD1 TRBV19 NA
CASSFLGGPISGYTF TGTGCCAGCAGCTTTCTCGGGGGGCCCATATCTGGCTACACCTTC TRBJ1-2 NA TRBV7-9 NA
CASSQGQDMRNEQFF TGTGCCAGCAGCCAGGGACAGGACATGAGGAATGAGCAGTTCTTC TRBJ2-1 TRBD1 TRBV7-3 once
CASSGSGRVKLYEQYF TGTGCCAGCAGTGGATCCGGGAGGGTAAAACTTTACGAGCAGTACTTC TRBJ2-7 TRBD2 TRBV2 NA
CASRYYNEQFF TGTGCCAGCAGATACTACAATGAGCAGTTCTTC TRBJ2-1 NA TRBV5-4 medium-sized
CASSGTSGSTGELFF TGTGCCAGTAGTGGTACTAGCGGGAGCACCGGGGAGCTGTTTTTT TRBJ2-2 TRBD2 TRBV19 NA
CASSLGRDGYTF TGTGCCAGCAGCTTAGGGCGGGACGGCTACACCTTC TRBJ1-2 NA TRBV11-2 NA
CASSQGSPTGVQDTGELFF TGCGCCAGCAGCCAAGGGTCCCCGACAGGGGTTCAAGACACCGGGGAGCTGTTTTTT TRBJ2-2 TRBD1 TRBV4-3 NA
CASRLRSGVGETQYF TGTGCAAGTCGCTTAAGAAGCGGGGTGGGGGAGACCCAGTACTTC TRBJ2-5 NA TRBV12-2 NA
CASRMPGRDGSGITF TGTGCCAGCAGGATGCCGGGTCGAGATGGTTCCGGCATCACCTTC TRBJ1-2 NA TRBV2 NA
CATTGFSDTQYF TGTGCCACCACAGGGTTCTCAGATACGCAGTATTTT TRBJ2-3 NA TRBV2 NA
CASSQDRDSDEAFF TGCGCCAGCAGCCAAGACCGGGACAGCGATGAAGCTTTCTTT TRBJ1-1 TRBD1 TRBV4-3 NA
CASSLDRGATNEKLFF TGCGCCAGCAGCCTTGACAGGGGAGCAACTAATGAAAAACTGTTTTTT TRBJ1-4 TRBD1 TRBV5-1 NA
CASSLGEVVGGTYEQYF TGTGCCAGCAGCTTAGGTGAGGTGGTCGGCGGAACCTACGAGCAGTACTTC TRBJ2-7 NA TRBV11-2 few
CASSIGGPPNEQFF TGTGCCAGTAGTATCGGGGGACCCCCAAATGAGCAGTTCTTC TRBJ2-1 NA TRBV19 NA
CASSQGIASSYEQYF TGTGCCAGCAGCCAAGGCATAGCGTCTTCCTACGAGCAGTACTTC TRBJ2-7 NA TRBV14 NA
CASSYGGTRDAFF TGTGCCAGCAGTTACGGAGGGACTAGAGACGCTTTCTTT TRBJ1-1 NA TRBV6-6 NA
CASSQDPASSAYEQYF TGCGCCAGCAGCCAAGACCCCGCTTCTAGCGCGTACGAGCAGTACTTC TRBJ2-7 NA TRBV4-1 NA
CASSHGTSLKETQYF TGTGCCAGCAGCCATGGAACTAGCCTGAAAGAGACCCAGTACTTC TRBJ2-5 NA TRBV14 NA
CASSPFSGGEEKLFF TGTGCCAGCTCACCATTCTCGGGAGGAGAGGAAAAACTGTTTTTT TRBJ1-4 NA TRBV18 NA
CSVGARQESNYGYTF TGCAGCGTTGGGGCTCGACAGGAGAGTAACTATGGCTACACCTTC TRBJ1-2 NA TRBV29-1 NA